A single sample is the source of the 31 T cell receptor beta chains below, sequenced in a study of neurological immune-mediated disorders. TCRdb redid the calling of the 5' RACE reads with MiXCR, one entry per CDR3 protein. The repertoire holds roughly 50,000 distinct CDR3 sequences, over 9.5% seen once, with roughly a tenth in the top ten. Material for sequencing was PBMCs. The receptors were sampled from a woman aged 60-75 years with HTLV-1-associated myelopathy (HAM/TSP).

This clonotype was detected many times. This chain connects TRBV27 to TRBJ2-5; 11 bases align to TRBD1. The CDR3 has 16 amino acids. The V gene end was trimmed by 3 bases and the J gene end by 2 bases; junction bases not matched to a gene: 5. Germline V CDR1 and CDR2: MNHEY, SMNVEV (reference sequence). CDR3: CASSFSGTGGQETQYF. CDR3 DNA: TGTGCCAGCAGTTTCTCCGGGACAGGGGGTCAAGAGACCCAGTACTTC.

The sample holds many counts of this clonotype. J is TRBJ2-1 and V is TRBV27, with D unclear. The V and J ends lost 5 bases and 11 bases respectively, with 10 bases between them. CDR3 length equals 11 residues. Germline CDR1 and CDR2: MNHEY and SMNVEV (reference sequence). CDR3 DNA: TGTGCCAGCAGTCGGAACAAACAGCAGTTCTTC. It translates to CASSRNKQQFF.

About this clonotype: A much larger clone is a single base away; this may be a read error. This chain connects TRBV7-7 to TRBJ2-1; D is possibly TRBD2 (6 bases). The CDR3 has 16 residues. CDR1 is SSHAT, CDR2 FNYEAQ, per germline (reference sequence). CDR3 protein: CASSLGGISLGSEQFF. DNA of the CDR3: TGTGCTAGCAGCTTAGGAGGGATTAGCCTTGGAAGTGAGCAGTTCTTC.

This clonotype came up many times. This chain connects TRBV4-1 to TRBJ2-1; 7 nucleotides align to TRBD2. J gave up 7 bases and V 0 bases, and 12 bases lay outside the gene matches. The CDR3 runs to 17 residues. Germline lookup yields CDR1 MGHRA and CDR2 YSYEKL. DNA of the CDR3: TGCGCCAGCAGCCAAGATCCGAAGACTAGCTTTGTTAATGAGCAGTTCTTC. This translates into CASSQDPKTSFVNEQFF.

This clonotype was recorded at least ten times. The chain is built from TRBV5-1 and TRBJ1-2; no definite D call. The germline CDR1 and CDR2 sequences are SGHRS and YFSETQ. With 0 bases removed from V and 1 base from J, the gap between germline ends came to 7 bases. This CDR3 is 14 amino acids long. CDR3 protein: CASSLGDFNYGYTF. Written as DNA, the CDR3 is TGCGCCAGCAGCTTGGGAGATTTTAACTATGGCTACACCTTC.

This clonotype was observed many times. The V and J genes are TRBV6-5 and TRBJ2-4, with D hard to call. The CDR3 contains 17 residues. Germline CDR1 MNHEY, CDR2 SVGAGI. V lost 0 bases and J lost 3, with 15 bases in between. CDR3 residues: CASSYSYRPLGKNIQYF. The CDR3 DNA reads as TGTGCCAGCAGTTACTCGTACCGACCTCTGGGCAAAAACATTCAGTACTTC.

The rearrangement links TRBV3-1 to TRBJ2-7; D not resolved. CDR1 and CDR2 (germline): LGHDT, YNNKEL (reference sequence). The V and J ends lost 3 bases and 1 base respectively, with 16 bases between them. The CDR3 has 16 amino acids. In DNA, the CDR3 is TGTGCCAGCAGCCAGCACAAACCCGCGAATTCCTACGAGCAGTACTTC. Translation gives CASSQHKPANSYEQYF.

The V gene is TRBV24-1, the J gene TRBJ2-2; the D gene is possibly TRBD1 (6 bases). V shed 12 bases and J shed 0 bases, with 10 bases lying between them. Germline values: CDR1 KGHDR, CDR2 SFDVKD. CDR3 length: 13 amino acids. CDR3 region: CASRGTNTGELFF. In DNA, the CDR3 is TGTGCCTCGAGGGGGACGAACACCGGGGAGCTGTTTTTT.

This clonotype came up many times. This chain joins TRBV20-1 and TRBJ2-1; perhaps TRBD1 as D (5 bases). Germline V gene data show CDR1 as DFQATT and CDR2 as SNEGSKA (reference sequence). V lost 0 bases to trimming and J lost 9 bases, with 12 bases between them. This CDR3 spans 13 amino acids. The CDR3 DNA reads TGCAGTGCTAGAGATAGTACAGGTGGTGAGCAGTTCTTC. Translation: CSARDSTGGEQFF.

This clonotype was counted ten times or more. J is TRBJ2-2 and V is TRBV20-1; 10 nucleotides agree with TRBD2. J lost 4 bases, V lost 0 bases, and 2 bases had no gene match. Germline CDR1 is DFQATT and CDR2 is SNEGSKA (reference sequence). The CDR3 contains 15 residues. CDR3 protein: CSARDQREGTGELFF. Here the CDR3 DNA reads TGCAGTGCTAGAGACCAGCGGGAGGGCACCGGGGAGCTGTTTTTT.

This clonotype was observed many times. The chain couples TRBV12-3 or TRBV12-4 to TRBJ2-7; D not resolved. Trimming stripped 0 bases from V and 3 bases from J, with 6 bases between. There are 13 residues in the CDR3. The CDR3 region is CASSLASGYEQYF. In nucleotides, the CDR3 is TGTGCCAGCAGTTTAGCGTCTGGCTACGAGCAGTACTTC.

In this sample, this clonotype turned up many times. The genes are TRBV12-3 or TRBV12-4 and TRBJ1-5, with D uncertain. Deletions cut 0 bases from V and 0 bases from J, with 9 bases between. This CDR3 spans 16 amino acids. The CDR3 reads CASSLALPSSNQPQHF. DNA of the CDR3: TGTGCCAGCAGTTTAGCACTGCCGTCTAGCAATCAGCCCCAGCATTTT.

This clonotype was detected many times. The V gene is TRBV7-6, the J gene TRBJ2-1; D perhaps matches TRBD1 (5 bases). CDR3 length equals 16 residues. The ends were cut back, 0 bases at V and 4 bases at J, with 13 bases in the middle. Per germline, CDR1 SGHVS and CDR2 FNYEAQ. CDR3 in amino acids: CASSLAPDNPYNEQFF. The CDR3, as DNA: TGTGCCAGCAGCTTAGCCCCGGACAACCCTTACAATGAGCAGTTCTTC.

This clonotype was counted ten times or more. The chain carries TRBV4-2 and TRBJ2-1, with TRBD2 matching over 9 bases. Germline CDR1 reads LGHNA; CDR2 reads YNFKEQ. V lost 4 bases and J lost 3; bases outside the gene matches: 7. The CDR3 runs 16 residues. In nucleotides, the CDR3 is TGTGCCAGCAGCCTAAAGGGCGGGAGGGGCTACAATGAGCAGTTCTTC. Protein sequence: CASSLKGGRGYNEQFF.

This clonotype has at least ten counts. V gene TRBV7-2 combines with J gene TRBJ1-6; TRBD1 matches 10 bases. Germline CDR1 reads SGHTA; CDR2 reads FQGNSA. J lost 6 bases, V lost 5 bases, and 7 bases had no gene match. The CDR3 runs 16 residues. CDR3 sequence: CASSPRQGASNSPLHF. DNA for the CDR3: TGTGCCAGCAGCCCAAGACAGGGGGCGAGTAATTCACCCCTCCACTTT.

The sample holds many counts of this clonotype. The chain is built from TRBV6-5 and TRBJ2-5; tentatively, D is TRBD1 or TRBD2 (5 bases each). The CDR3 spans 14 residues. Trimming pared 5 bases from V and 4 bases from J, leaving 14 bases between. Germline assignment: CDR1 MNHEY and CDR2 SVGAGI. CDR3 region: CASSPPGTVETQYF. The DNA of the CDR3 is TGTGCCAGCAGTCCTCCGGGGACGGTAGAGACCCAGTACTTC.

This clonotype was seen many times. V is TRBV6-6 and J is TRBJ2-1, with 10 bases aligning to TRBD1. Germline V gene sequence: CDR1 MNHNY, CDR2 SVGAGI (reference sequence). Trimming removed 0 bases from V and 3 bases from J; junction bases left unmatched: 8. This CDR3 has 18 amino acids. CDR3 DNA sequence: TGTGCCAGCAGTTACTCCCCACCGGACAGGGGGTTCTACAATGAGCAGTTCTTC. This codes for CASSYSPPDRGFYNEQFF.

The chain links TRBV27 to TRBJ2-5; a possible D gene is TRBD1 (6 bases). The CDR3 consists of 13 residues. Trimming removed 8 bases from V and 5 bases from J, with 15 bases in between. In germline, CDR1 is MNHEY, CDR2 SMNVEV (reference sequence). CDR3 sequence reads: CASGRGGSETQYF. The CDR3 nucleotides are TGTGCCAGCGGCCGAGGGGGATCGGAGACCCAGTACTTC.

This clonotype was detected many times. This sequence joins TRBV7-2 and TRBJ1-6; 7 nucleotides line up with TRBD1. The CDR3 spans 14 residues. After removal of 3 bases from V and 10 bases from J, the junction contained 6 bases not matched to a gene. CDR1 is SGHTA and CDR2 is FQGNSA in the germline V gene. The CDR3 reads CASSFQGVASPLHF. The CDR3 DNA reads TGTGCCAGCAGCTTCCAGGGGGTCGCGTCACCCCTCCACTTT.

This clonotype was picked up many times. The CDR3 here is CASSSGGRPGTDTQYF. The CDR3 nucleotides are TGCGCCAGCAGCTCGGGGGGGCGCCCGGGAACAGATACGCAGTATTTT. This chain joins TRBV5-1 and TRBJ2-3; 8 bases fit TRBD2. The CDR3 is made up of 16 amino acids. The V and J ends lost 3 bases and 3 bases, in that order; junction bases with no gene match: 9. CDR1 and CDR2 (germline): SGHRS, YFSETQ.

This clonotype was picked up many times. This sequence joins TRBV5-1 and TRBJ2-1, with 8 bases that match TRBD2. V was pared by 2 bases and J by 4 bases, with 5 bases of the junction left unmatched. The CDR3 has 15 amino acids. Germline CDR1 is SGHRS and CDR2 is YFSETQ. CDR3 nucleotide sequence: TGCGCCAGCAGCTTCTTACAGCGGGAGTACAATGAGCAGTTCTTC. Protein sequence: CASSFLQREYNEQFF.

This clonotype was recorded many times. V is TRBV20-1 and J is TRBJ2-1; 10 bases are shared with TRBD2. Unmatched junction bases numbered 7, after V lost 3 bases and J lost 8 bases. The CDR3 covers 14 residues. CDR1 DFQATT and CDR2 SNEGSKA come from the germline V gene (reference sequence). CDR3 loop: CSASQREGRDEQFF. In nucleotides, the CDR3 is TGCAGTGCTAGCCAGCGGGAGGGCCGCGATGAGCAGTTCTTC.

The gene calls are TRBV7-9 and TRBJ2-1; 7 bases are a match to TRBD2. Germline assignment: CDR1 SEHNR and CDR2 FQNEAQ (reference sequence). Unmatched junction bases numbered 26, after V lost 4 bases and J lost 8 bases. The CDR3 covers 20 residues. In DNA form, the CDR3 reads TGTGCCAGCAGCTCTATCCTCATTGGGCTGGCGGGAGAGCTAGGAGATGAGCAGTTCTTC. This gives the protein CASSSILIGLAGELGDEQFF.

This clonotype appeared many times. The chain combines TRBV20-1 with TRBJ2-7, with no clear D. The germline gives CDR1 DFQATT, CDR2 SNEGSKA (reference sequence). V shed 2 bases and J shed 4 bases, with 6 bases lying between them. This CDR3 region has 11 residues. The CDR3 here is CSARFRYEQYF. CDR3 in DNA: TGCAGTGCTAGATTCAGATACGAGCAGTACTTC.

This clonotype was seen ten or more times. The rearrangement uses TRBV3-1 and TRBJ1-2; TRBD1 is a possible D gene (5 bases). The CDR3 length is 13 residues. Germline assignment: CDR1 LGHDT and CDR2 YNNKEL (reference sequence). The V gene lost 4 bases and the J gene lost 8 bases, with 14 bases spanning the gap. The CDR3 DNA reads TGTGCCAGCAGCCTCGACCCTGAGGGGGGCTACACCTTC. Protein: CASSLDPEGGYTF. The variable domain in full, completed from reference TRBV3-1 and TRBJ1-2, reads DTAVSQTPKYLVTQMGNDKSIKCEQNLGHDTMYWYKQDSKKFLKIMFSYNNKELIINETVPNRFSPKSPDKAHLNLHINSLELGDSAVYFCASSLDPEGGYTFGSGTRLTVV.

This clonotype has ten or more counts. The CDR3 loop reads CASSPLAGEQFF. CDR3 coding DNA: TGTGCCAGCAGCCCCCTAGCTGGTGAGCAGTTCTTC. The V call is TRBV11-2, the J call TRBJ2-1, with D perhaps TRBD2 (5 bases). In germline, CDR1 is SGHAT, CDR2 FQNNGV. Trimming cost V 5 bases and J 9 bases, with 11 bases left between them. The CDR3 consists of 12 residues.

The chain uses TRBV5-1 and TRBJ1-6; D is perhaps TRBD1 (5 bases). The CDR3 is made up of 18 amino acids. The V end was cut by 3 bases, the J end by 0 bases, with 16 bases between. Per the germline V gene, CDR1 is SGHRS and CDR2 is YFSETQ. CDR3 coding DNA: TGCGCCAGCAGCTGGGGGTGGCAGGCGGACTCCTATAATTCACCCCTCCACTTT. Protein product: CASSWGWQADSYNSPLHF.

This clonotype was counted ten times or more. This chain joins TRBV3-1 and TRBJ2-2; D perhaps matches TRBD2 (5 bases). The CDR3 consists of 17 residues. V was trimmed by 7 bases and J by 0 bases, leaving 18 bases between them. CDR1 and CDR2 from the germline V gene are LGHDT and YNNKEL (reference sequence). DNA for the CDR3: TGTGCCAGCAACCCCGGGAAGTTTAATACGAACACCGGGGAGCTGTTTTTT. It translates to CASNPGKFNTNTGELFF.

Ten or more counts support this clonotype. This chain links TRBV6-5 with TRBJ2-2; TRBD2 might be the D (6 bases). Germline assignment: CDR1 MNHEY and CDR2 SVGAGI. Trimming took off 6 bases at V and 2 bases at J, with 10 bases between the two ends. This CDR3 is built from 14 residues. The CDR3 region has the DNA TGTGCCAGCAGAAGGACTACCAACACCGGGGAGCTGTTTTTT. It encodes CASRRTTNTGELFF.

This clonotype was picked up many times. The chain has TRBV7-9 and TRBJ2-7; no reliable D call. V was cut by 2 bases and J by 5 bases, with 4 bases left in between. Germline CDR1 reads SEHNR; CDR2 reads FQNEAQ (reference sequence). The CDR3 contains 11 residues. The chain's CDR3 is CASSLSDEQYF. In DNA form, the CDR3 reads TGTGCCAGCAGCTTATCGGACGAGCAGTACTTC. The full variable domain, its missing parts supplied by reference TRBV7-9 and TRBJ2-7, is DTGVSQNPRHKITKRGQNVTFRCDPISEHNRLYWYRQTLGQGPEFLTYFQNEAQLEKSRLLSDRFSAERPKGSFSTLEIQRTEQGDSAMYLCASSLSDEQYFGPGTRLTVT.

This clonotype has a count of ten or more. The chain employs TRBV6-6 and TRBJ1-5; no clear D gene. Trimming stripped 2 bases from V and 4 bases from J, with 6 bases between. Germline CDR1 reads MNHNY; CDR2 reads SVGAGI (reference sequence). This CDR3 comprises 13 residues. In DNA form, the CDR3 reads TGTGCCAGCAGTTACAGGCAGAATCAGCCCCAGCATTTT. This translates into CASSYRQNQPQHF.